What follows are 3 T cell receptor beta chains derived from one specimen sequenced in a study of CD8 T cells in ankylosing spondylitis. Each CDR3 protein gets one entry after TCRdb re-called the 5' RACE reads with MiXCR. The data contain roughly 180,000 distinct CDR3 sequences, 10% to 15% of them seen just once; the ten biggest clones take up about 10%. Sequenced: blood, either unsorted or a sorted T cell fraction (not recorded which). The origin of the receptors is a female donor with ankylosing spondylitis or in good health (not recorded which).

This clonotype was observed many times. J is TRBJ2-7 and V is TRBV5-1; 14 bases agree with TRBD2. Germline CDR1 is SGHRS and CDR2 is YFSETQ. This CDR3 has 14 amino acids. Unmatched junction bases numbered 3, after V lost 4 bases and J lost 6 bases. CDR3 in DNA: TGCGCCAGCAGCGGGGGACTAGCGGGAGTCGAGCAGTACTTC. Translation gives CASSGGLAGVEQYF.

CDR3 in amino acids: CASSLANLDQETQYF. The CDR3 DNA reads TGTGCCAGCAGCTTAGCGAATCTGGACCAAGAGACCCAGTACTTC. This chain links TRBV7-8 with TRBJ2-5; D remains unclear. CDR1 SGHVS and CDR2 FQNEAQ come from the germline V gene. This CDR3 is built from 15 residues. V dropped 0 bases and J dropped 0 bases, with 8 bases sitting between them.

On this clonotype itself: A much larger clone sits a single nucleotide away, making a read error possible. The chain recombines TRBV12-3 or TRBV12-4 with TRBJ1-3; D is undetermined. This CDR3 is built from 14 residues. The CDR3 protein is CTSSRGVSGNTIYF. In nucleotides, the CDR3 is TGTACCAGCAGTCGCGGGGTATCTGGAAACACCATATATTTT.